This TCR beta chain stems from a study of blood T cell repertoires in COVID-19. The repertoire was sequenced with immunoSEQ multiplex PCR; TCRdb's copy has only in-frame clones and lacks some. The top ten clones hold less than 15% of a sample with 55,000 to 90,000 clones, around 92% of them seen once. Germline V gene data show CDR1 as ENHRY and CDR2 as SYGVKD. There are 13 residues in the CDR3. Trimming removed 5 bases from V and 4 bases from J, with 8 bases in between. The chain joins TRBV10-3 to TRBJ1-4, with D tentatively TRBD1 (6 bases). The sequenced material came from peripheral blood. The sequence came from a human donor with active COVID-19. The donor label of this sample is uncertain. For the CDR3, the DNA is TGTGCCATCAGTACAGGGATTAATGAAAAACTGTTTTTT. Translating gives CAISTGINEKLFF.